This T cell receptor beta chain stems from a study of cytomegalovirus exposure and HLA in healthy donors. Whole-study findings and limits: Presence/absence analyses assumed roughly uniform sequencing depth across donors. 150 or so TCR beta chains were listed as cytomegalovirus-associated. CMV serostatus was the only recorded immune exposure for donors. Later genetic work tied a missense DCLRE1C variant to beta-chain V and J trimming.

In germline, CDR1 is SGHRS, CDR2 YFSETQ. Trimming removed 3 bases from V and 0 bases from J; junction bases left unmatched: 9. The CDR3 runs 17 residues. Researchers ran the PCR with 60 Vbeta and 13 Jbeta primers. Generated by immunoSEQ multiplex PCR, the TCRdb table keeps only in-frame clones and is missing some. The sample holds about 160,000 clones, approximately 88% seen once. Worth noting for this clone: Its cognate antigen is unknown.

This sequence joins TRBV5-1 and TRBJ1-1; 9 nucleotides match TRBD1. Sequencing was carried out using PBMCs. The receptor's source is a woman aged 25 to 39 in good health and CMV-seronegative. Written as DNA, the CDR3 is TGCGCCAGCAGCTCATCACAGGGGGCGGGTCTGAACACTGAAGCTTTCTTT. Residues: CASSSSQGAGLNTEAFF.